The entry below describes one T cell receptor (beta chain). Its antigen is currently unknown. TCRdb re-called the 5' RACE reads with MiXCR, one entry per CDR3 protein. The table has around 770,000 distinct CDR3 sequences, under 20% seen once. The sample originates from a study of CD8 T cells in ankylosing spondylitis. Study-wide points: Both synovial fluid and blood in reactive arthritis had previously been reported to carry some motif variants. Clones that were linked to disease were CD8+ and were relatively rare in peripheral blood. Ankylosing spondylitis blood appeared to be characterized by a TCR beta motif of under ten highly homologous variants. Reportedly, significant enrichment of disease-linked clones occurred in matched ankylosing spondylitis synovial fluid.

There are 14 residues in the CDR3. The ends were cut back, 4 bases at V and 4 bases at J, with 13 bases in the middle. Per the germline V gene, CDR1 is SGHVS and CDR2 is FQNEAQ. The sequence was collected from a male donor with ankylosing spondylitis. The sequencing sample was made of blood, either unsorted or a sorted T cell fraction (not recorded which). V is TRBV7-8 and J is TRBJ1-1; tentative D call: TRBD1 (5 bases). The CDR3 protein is CASSSRWGVTEAFF. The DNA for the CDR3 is TGTGCCAGCAGCTCCCGGTGGGGGGTCACTGAAGCTTTCTTT. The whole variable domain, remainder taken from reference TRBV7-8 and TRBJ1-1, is GAGVSQSPRYKVAKRGQDVALRCDPISGHVSLFWYQQALGQGPEFLTYFQNEAQLDKSGLPSDRFFAERPEGSVSTLKIQRTQQEDSAVYLCASSSRWGVTEAFFGQGTRLTVV.